This TCR beta chain came from a study of tumor-infiltrating lymphocytes in localized non-small cell lung cancer (dated by TCRdb to 2020 to 2022). Regarding the research as a whole: Patients whose samples were collected after neoadjuvant chemotherapy, as well as both smokers and never-smokers and several histologies, were included in the cohort. Resected tumor tissue and uninvolved lung tissue described as non-adjacent to the tumor were contributed by each patient, with both tissues obtained from the same patient. The same patients underwent several integrated assays, with TCR sequencing performed together with flow cytometry, multiplex immunofluorescence, RNA-seq, exome sequencing and proteomics. In total, the ICON cohort was made up of about 150 surgical patients who had localized non-small cell lung cancer and whose tumors were resected. A total of roughly 57 patients were included in the paired tumor versus uninvolved lung comparison of immunoSEQ T-cell fraction.

The first patient joined ICON in the first half of 2016, and enrollment wrapped up when the last patient was enrolled in September 2018. In a subcohort of 70 to 95 patients, fresh tumor and matched uninvolved tissue were collected for in-depth immune analyses, with TCR sequencing among those analyses. DNA for TCR sequencing was isolated from bulk tissue, and no cell sorting was done. The V and J ends are trimmed by 5 bases and 8 bases, leaving 12 bases between them. Sequences MDHEN (CDR1) and SYDVKM (CDR2) are obtained from the germline V gene. The CDR3, cysteine through phenylalanine, is 13 amino acids long. Only the CDR3 DNA is retained, 39 bases long and in frame from the first base. Results the study describes overall, beyond this receptor: Because different assays used different pieces of the same tissue, intratumor heterogeneity could not be separated from technical variation. TCR-derived T-cell fraction did not differ between the flow cytometry-defined immunotypes IM1 (good prognosis) and IM2 (poor prognosis). TCRbeta sequencing supported higher T cell infiltration in tumors than in uninvolved lung tissue, consistent with immunofluorescence CD3 counts. Assay coverage differed among patients according to how much tissue was available, so only a subset of the cohort had TCR sequencing.

For this clone: Its antigen has not been determined. Per-base quality was not reported, and no clone a single base away is much larger than it.

TCR sequencing with the immunoSEQ assay provided the T-cell fraction in tumor and uninvolved lung tissue. Per the authors' processing: For survival analysis, patients were divided into high (upper tertile) and low (lower two tertiles) T-cell fraction groups, which were compared by log-rank test. A signed-rank test was used to check for differences in T-cell fraction between paired tumor and uninvolved lung. This is the immuneACCESS table as TCRdb keeps it, with only in-frame sequences that have V and J called. A part of the clones is gone; compared with another copy, unresolved V genes explain less than half, and the rest is unexplained. From that table come the V and J calls and clone size; the DNA was used to work out D and trimming. A total of 13,000 to 15,000 clones appear in this sample, roughly 75% of them only once. The top ten clones comprise about 20% of the sample.

The sequence derives from a human donor with non-small cell lung cancer. This chain joins TRBV28 to TRBJ2-2; TRBD2 might be the D gene, on 7 matching bases. Sample: uninvolved lung tissue not adjacent to the tumor. The CDR3 is CASSRGGPGELFF. The DNA sequence is as follows: TGTGCCAGCAGTCGCGGGGGCCCGGGGGAGCTGTTTTTT.